This TCR beta chain was sequenced in a study of CD8+ T cells in alopecia areata. Germline-derived CDR1 and CDR2 are SGHVS and FQNEAQ. The CDR3 sequence is 19 residues long. Losses at the gene ends were 4 bases for V and 4 bases for J; bases not matched to a gene: 14. Following RNA extraction, reverse transcription yielded cDNA that acted as the sequencing template. Sequenced by immunoSEQ multiplex PCR; TCRdb stores in-frame clones only, minus some. The sample lists about 190,000 clones, roughly three fifths occurring once. Treatment in this sample: oral pan-JAK inhibitor, 5-10 mg twice daily. Alopecia areata patients provided lesional scalp punch biopsies and peripheral blood.

The sample consisted of CD4+ T cells sorted from blood, taken at week 4, from a patient treated with tofacitinib. This TCR was recovered from a human donor with alopecia areata. The chain links TRBV7-8 to TRBJ2-5, with TRBD2 identical over 14 bases. This CDR3 reads CASSSIPGLAGEFRETQYF. Written as DNA, the CDR3 is TGTGCCAGCAGCTCGATACCGGGACTAGCGGGAGAATTCCGAGAGACCCAGTACTTC.